This is a list of T cell receptor beta chains from one sample in a study of beta chain features in type 1 diabetes. The method was immunoSEQ multiplex PCR; TCRdb's version includes in-frame clones alone and lacks a portion of them. The data contain approximately 730,000 clones, 13% of them singletons. The sequenced material came from naive CD4+ T cells from blood. Receptors were obtained from a man in his late teens or twenties with type 1 diabetes. CDR3s leave out the opening cysteine and the closing phenylalanine or tryptophan. A D gene is named only where the DNA matches it firmly.

d_gene	j_gene	v_gene	CDR3aa
NA	TRBJ1-2	TRBV4-1	ASSQTGFYGYT
NA	TRBJ2-2	TRBV10-3	AISVEAGANTGELF
NA	TRBJ2-3	TRBV15	ATSRDSGQWVTDTQY
NA	TRBJ2-6	TRBV11-2	ASLIPGANVLT
NA	TRBJ1-1	TRBV5-1	ASSLVGENTEAF
NA	TRBJ1-2	TRBV6-1	ASSGPTGFNGYT
TRBD1	TRBJ1-6	TRBV14	ASSSGQGWYNSPLH
NA	TRBJ2-5	TRBV7-8	ASSLVGGTQY
TRBD1	TRBJ1-4	TRBV9	ASSVDGGTGATNEKLF
NA	TRBJ2-2	TRBV7-2	ASSLGDRRTGELF
NA	TRBJ1-6	TRBV7-9	ASSLSGPLH
TRBD2	TRBJ2-7	TRBV5-1	ASTPGGSTYEQY
TRBD1	TRBJ1-6	TRBV13	ASSTRQGGSYNSPLH
NA	TRBJ1-1	TRBV5-1	ASTDLGNTEAF
NA	TRBJ1-1	TRBV10-3	AIRIDLNTEAF
NA	TRBJ1-1	TRBV11-2	ASSSDRNTEAF
NA	TRBJ2-7	TRBV2	ASREETVAYEQY
TRBD1	TRBJ1-2	TRBV29-1	SVEDYRGRFPPRGYT